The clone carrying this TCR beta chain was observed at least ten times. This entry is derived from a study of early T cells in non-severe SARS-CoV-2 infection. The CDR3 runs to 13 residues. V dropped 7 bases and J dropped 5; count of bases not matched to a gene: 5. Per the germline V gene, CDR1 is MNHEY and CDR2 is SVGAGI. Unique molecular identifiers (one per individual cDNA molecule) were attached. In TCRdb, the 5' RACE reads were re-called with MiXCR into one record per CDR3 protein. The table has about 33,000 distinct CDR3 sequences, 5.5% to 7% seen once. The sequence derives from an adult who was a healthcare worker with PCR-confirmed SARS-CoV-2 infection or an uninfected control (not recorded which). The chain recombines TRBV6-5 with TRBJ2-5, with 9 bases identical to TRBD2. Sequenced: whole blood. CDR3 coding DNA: TGTGCCAGCATGCCTAGCGGGGTGGAGACCCAGTACTTC. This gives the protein CASMPSGVETQYF.